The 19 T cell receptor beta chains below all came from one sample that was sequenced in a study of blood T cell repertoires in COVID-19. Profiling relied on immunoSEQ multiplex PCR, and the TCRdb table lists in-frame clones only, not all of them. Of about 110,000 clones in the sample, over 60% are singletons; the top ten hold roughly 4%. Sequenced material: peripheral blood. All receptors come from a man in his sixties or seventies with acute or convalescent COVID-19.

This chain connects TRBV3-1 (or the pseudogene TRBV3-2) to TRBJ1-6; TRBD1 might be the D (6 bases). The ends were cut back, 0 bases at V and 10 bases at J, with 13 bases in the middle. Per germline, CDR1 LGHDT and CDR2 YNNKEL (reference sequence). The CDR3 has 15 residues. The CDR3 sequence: CASSQDGTRISPLHF. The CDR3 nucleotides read TGTGCCAGCAGCCAAGACGGGACACGGATATCACCCCTCCACTTT.

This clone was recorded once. This chain's CDR3 is CASRRQVSYGYTF. For the CDR3, the DNA is TGTGCCAGCAGACGACAGGTCAGCTATGGCTACACCTTC. The rearrangement joins TRBV6-5 to TRBJ1-2; TRBD1 might be the D (6 bases). This CDR3 region has 13 residues. Germline CDR1 is MNHEY and CDR2 is SVGAGI. The V end lost 6 bases, the J end lost 4 bases, and 12 bases lay between the germline ends.

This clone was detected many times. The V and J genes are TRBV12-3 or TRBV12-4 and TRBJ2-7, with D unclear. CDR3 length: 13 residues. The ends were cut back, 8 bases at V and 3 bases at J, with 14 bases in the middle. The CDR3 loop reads CASAAGLNYEQYF. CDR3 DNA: TGTGCCAGCGCGGCCGGGTTAAACTACGAGCAGTACTTC.

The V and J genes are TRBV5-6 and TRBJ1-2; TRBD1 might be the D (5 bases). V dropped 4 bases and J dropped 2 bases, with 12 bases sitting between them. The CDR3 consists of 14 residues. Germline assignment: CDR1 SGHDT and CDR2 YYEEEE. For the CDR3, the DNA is TGTGCCAGCAGCGTGCTAGGGGTAAACTATGGCTACACCTTC. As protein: CASSVLGVNYGYTF.

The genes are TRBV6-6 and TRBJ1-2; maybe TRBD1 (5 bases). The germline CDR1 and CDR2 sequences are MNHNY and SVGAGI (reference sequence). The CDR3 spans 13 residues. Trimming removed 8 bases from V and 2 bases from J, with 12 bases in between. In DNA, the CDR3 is TGTGCCAGCCTTCAGACAGCGAACTATGGCTACACCTTC. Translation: CASLQTANYGYTF.

CDR3 nucleotides: TGTGCCAGCAGCTACCGGGACAGGGAACTAGGGACCCAGTACTTC. Encoded protein: CASSYRDRELGTQYF. The chain joins TRBV5-5 to TRBJ2-5; 9 positions match TRBD1. The CDR3 totals 15 residues. Germline V gene sequence: CDR1 SGHKS, CDR2 YYEKEE (reference sequence). J lost 7 bases, V lost 3 bases, and 10 bases had no gene match.

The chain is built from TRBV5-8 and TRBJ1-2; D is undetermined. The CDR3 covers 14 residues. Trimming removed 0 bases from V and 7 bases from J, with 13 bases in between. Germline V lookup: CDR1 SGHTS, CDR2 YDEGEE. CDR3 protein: CASSLAWRASGYTF. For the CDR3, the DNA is TGTGCCAGCAGCTTGGCCTGGAGGGCCTCTGGCTACACCTTC.

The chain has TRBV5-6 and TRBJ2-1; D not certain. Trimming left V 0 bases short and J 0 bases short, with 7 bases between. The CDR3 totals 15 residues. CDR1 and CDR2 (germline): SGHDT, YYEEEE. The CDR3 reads CASSLGFSSYNEQFF. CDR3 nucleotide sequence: TGTGCCAGCAGCTTGGGGTTTAGCTCCTACAATGAGCAGTTCTTC.

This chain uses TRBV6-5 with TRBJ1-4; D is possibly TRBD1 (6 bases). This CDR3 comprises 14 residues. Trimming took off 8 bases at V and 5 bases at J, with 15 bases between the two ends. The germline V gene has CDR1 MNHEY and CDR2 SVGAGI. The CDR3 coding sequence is TGTGCCAGCGGCCGAATAGGACAGAATGAAAAACTGTTTTTT. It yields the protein CASGRIGQNEKLFF.

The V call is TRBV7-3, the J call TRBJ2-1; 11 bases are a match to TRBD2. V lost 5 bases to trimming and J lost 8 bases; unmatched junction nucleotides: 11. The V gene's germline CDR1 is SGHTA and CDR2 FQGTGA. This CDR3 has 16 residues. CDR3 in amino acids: CASSVVASGGFDEQFF. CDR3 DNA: TGTGCCAGCAGCGTAGTGGCTAGCGGGGGGTTCGATGAGCAGTTCTTC.

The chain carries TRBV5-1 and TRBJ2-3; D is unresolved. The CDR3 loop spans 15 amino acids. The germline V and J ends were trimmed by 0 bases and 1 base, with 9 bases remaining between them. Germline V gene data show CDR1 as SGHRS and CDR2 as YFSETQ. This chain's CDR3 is CASSLGAPGTDTQYF. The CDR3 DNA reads TGCGCCAGCAGCTTGGGGGCCCCTGGCACAGATACGCAGTATTTT.

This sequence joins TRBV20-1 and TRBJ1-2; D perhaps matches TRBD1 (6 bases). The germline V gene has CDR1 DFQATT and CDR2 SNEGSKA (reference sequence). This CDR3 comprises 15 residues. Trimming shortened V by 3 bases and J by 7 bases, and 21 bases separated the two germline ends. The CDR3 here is CSASALRGGWGGYTF. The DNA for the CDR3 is TGCAGTGCTAGTGCCTTGAGGGGGGGATGGGGTGGCTACACCTTC.

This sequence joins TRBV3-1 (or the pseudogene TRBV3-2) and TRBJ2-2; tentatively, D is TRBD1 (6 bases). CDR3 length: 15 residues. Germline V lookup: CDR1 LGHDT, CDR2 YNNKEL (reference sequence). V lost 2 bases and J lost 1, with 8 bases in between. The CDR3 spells CASSQQGRNTGELFF. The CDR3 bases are TGTGCCAGCAGCCAACAGGGGCGGAACACCGGGGAGCTGTTTTTT.

The CDR3 bases are TGTGCCAGCAGCTTAAACCAGGGGAGTTGGGAGACCCAGTACTTC. This translates into CASSLNQGSWETQYF. This chain connects TRBV7-3 to TRBJ2-5; D possibly corresponds to TRBD1 (6 bases). The CDR3 is made up of 15 amino acids. The ends were cut back, 1 base at V and 5 bases at J, with 14 bases in the middle. Germline CDR1 and CDR2: SGHTA and FQGTGA.

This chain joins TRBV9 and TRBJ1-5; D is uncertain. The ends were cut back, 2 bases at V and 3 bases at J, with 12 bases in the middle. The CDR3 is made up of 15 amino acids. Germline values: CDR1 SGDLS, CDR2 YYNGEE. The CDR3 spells CASSVSGGDNQPQHF. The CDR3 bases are TGTGCCAGCAGCGTTTCGGGCGGGGACAATCAGCCCCAGCATTTT. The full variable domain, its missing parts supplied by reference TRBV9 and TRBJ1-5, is DSGVTQTPKHLITATGQRVTLRCSPRSGDLSVYWYQQSLDQGLQFLIQYYNGEERAKGNILERFSAQQFPDLHSELNLSSLELGDSALYFCASSVSGGDNQPQHFGDGTRLSIL.

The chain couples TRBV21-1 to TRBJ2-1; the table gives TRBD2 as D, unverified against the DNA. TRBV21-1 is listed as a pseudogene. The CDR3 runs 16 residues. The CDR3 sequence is CASRCEGGPLHNEQFF. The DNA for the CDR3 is TGTGCCAGCAGGTGTGAGGGGGGGCCTTTACACAATGAGCAGTTCTTC.

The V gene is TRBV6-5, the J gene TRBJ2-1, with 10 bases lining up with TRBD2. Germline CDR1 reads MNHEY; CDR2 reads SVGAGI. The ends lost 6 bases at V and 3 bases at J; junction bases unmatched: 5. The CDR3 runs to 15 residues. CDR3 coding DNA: TGTGCCAGCAGACAAGGACTAGCGGACTACAATGAGCAGTTCTTC. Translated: CASRQGLADYNEQFF.

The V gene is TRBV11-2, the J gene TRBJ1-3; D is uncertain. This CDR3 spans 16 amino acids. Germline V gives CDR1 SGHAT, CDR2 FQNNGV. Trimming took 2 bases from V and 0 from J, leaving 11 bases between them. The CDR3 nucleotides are TGTGCCAGCAGCTTAAAACCACAGAACTCTGGAAACACCATATATTTT. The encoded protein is CASSLKPQNSGNTIYF.

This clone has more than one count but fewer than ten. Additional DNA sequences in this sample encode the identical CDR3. The CDR3 spells CASSLDRGNSPLHF. CDR3 bases: TGTGCCAGCTCACTCGACAGGGGTAATTCACCCCTCCACTTT. The chain carries TRBV18 and TRBJ1-6; TRBD1 matches 8 bases. In germline, CDR1 is KGHSH, CDR2 LQKENI. The CDR3 runs 14 residues. Unmatched junction bases numbered 2, after V lost 4 bases and J lost 6 bases.